This T cell receptor (beta chain) was sequenced during a study of blood T cell repertoires in COVID-19. Study in general: Collection of acute and convalescent COVID-19 samples took place in the United States, Italy and Spain. T cells, B-cell-depleted T cells, or PBMCs supplied cDNA or gDNA.

Original analysis: Counts of nucleated cells, estimated from reference gene primer amplification, were obtained. This table comes from immunoSEQ multiplex PCR, and its TCRdb copy is limited to in-frame clones, with some not included. The DNA gave D and trimming, while V, J and clone size come from that table. The sample consists of about 130,000 clones, around four fifths of them appearing once. This clone came up many times. V gave up 0 bases and J gave up 7 bases; unmatched junction bases: 10. Germline V gene sequence: CDR1 SGDLS, CDR2 YYNGEE. The CDR3 covers 17 residues. This clonotype was obtained from a man aged 60 to 75 who had recovered from COVID-19. V gene TRBV9 combines with J gene TRBJ2-2; 9 bases fit TRBD2. Material: peripheral blood. This CDR3 is CASSVAGGRAGSGELFF. CDR3 sequence (DNA): TGTGCCAGCAGCGTAGCGGGCGGGAGGGCCGGAAGCGGGGAGCTGTTTTTT.